The present TCR beta chain was sequenced within a study of sequential checkpoint blockade in melanoma. Study-level background: DNA from 91 pretreatment tumor samples underwent TCRβ immunosequencing.

The CDR3 loop spans 15 amino acids. The V and J ends lost 1 base and 10 bases respectively, with 14 bases between them. Per the germline V gene, CDR1 is ENHRY and CDR2 is SYGVKD. Sequencing was performed with immunoSEQ multiplex PCR; in TCRdb, only in-frame clones are kept and a portion is missing. The sample records roughly 5,100 clones, 20% being singletons. The treatment here: randomized to nivolumab then ipilimumab (arm A) or the reverse (arm B). This receptor was taken from a human donor with melanoma. Sequences were derived from tumor tissue (inferred from file names), sampled from a patient given nivolumab and ipilimumab in sequence. V and J are TRBV10-3 and TRBJ1-6; weak D call: TRBD1 (5 bases). Here the CDR3 DNA reads TGTGCCATCAGTGAGTATCCCAAAAGGGACTCACCCCTCCACTTT. This gives the protein CAISEYPKRDSPLHF.